This TCR beta chain came from a study of T cell responses to AZD1222 COVID-19 vaccine. Produced via immunoSEQ multiplex PCR; TCRdb's table is partial and in-frame only. The sample consists of about 55,000 clones, roughly 80% of them appearing once. A note on this clone: The sample carries other DNA sequences with the same CDR3.

Germline V lookup: CDR1 LGHDT, CDR2 YNNKEL (reference sequence). The CDR3 contains 16 residues. V was pared by 1 base and J by 2 bases, with 12 bases between. V is TRBV3-1 (or the pseudogene TRBV3-2) and J is TRBJ2-1; possible D gene TRBD1, 5 bases. The sequence came from an adult in good health. Sequenced here: peripheral blood, sampled on day 0 of AZD1222 vaccination. The CDR3 nucleotides read TGTGCCAGCAGCCAAGCTTCATCAGGGCCCTACAATGAGCAGTTCTTC. It codes for CASSQASSGPYNEQFF.